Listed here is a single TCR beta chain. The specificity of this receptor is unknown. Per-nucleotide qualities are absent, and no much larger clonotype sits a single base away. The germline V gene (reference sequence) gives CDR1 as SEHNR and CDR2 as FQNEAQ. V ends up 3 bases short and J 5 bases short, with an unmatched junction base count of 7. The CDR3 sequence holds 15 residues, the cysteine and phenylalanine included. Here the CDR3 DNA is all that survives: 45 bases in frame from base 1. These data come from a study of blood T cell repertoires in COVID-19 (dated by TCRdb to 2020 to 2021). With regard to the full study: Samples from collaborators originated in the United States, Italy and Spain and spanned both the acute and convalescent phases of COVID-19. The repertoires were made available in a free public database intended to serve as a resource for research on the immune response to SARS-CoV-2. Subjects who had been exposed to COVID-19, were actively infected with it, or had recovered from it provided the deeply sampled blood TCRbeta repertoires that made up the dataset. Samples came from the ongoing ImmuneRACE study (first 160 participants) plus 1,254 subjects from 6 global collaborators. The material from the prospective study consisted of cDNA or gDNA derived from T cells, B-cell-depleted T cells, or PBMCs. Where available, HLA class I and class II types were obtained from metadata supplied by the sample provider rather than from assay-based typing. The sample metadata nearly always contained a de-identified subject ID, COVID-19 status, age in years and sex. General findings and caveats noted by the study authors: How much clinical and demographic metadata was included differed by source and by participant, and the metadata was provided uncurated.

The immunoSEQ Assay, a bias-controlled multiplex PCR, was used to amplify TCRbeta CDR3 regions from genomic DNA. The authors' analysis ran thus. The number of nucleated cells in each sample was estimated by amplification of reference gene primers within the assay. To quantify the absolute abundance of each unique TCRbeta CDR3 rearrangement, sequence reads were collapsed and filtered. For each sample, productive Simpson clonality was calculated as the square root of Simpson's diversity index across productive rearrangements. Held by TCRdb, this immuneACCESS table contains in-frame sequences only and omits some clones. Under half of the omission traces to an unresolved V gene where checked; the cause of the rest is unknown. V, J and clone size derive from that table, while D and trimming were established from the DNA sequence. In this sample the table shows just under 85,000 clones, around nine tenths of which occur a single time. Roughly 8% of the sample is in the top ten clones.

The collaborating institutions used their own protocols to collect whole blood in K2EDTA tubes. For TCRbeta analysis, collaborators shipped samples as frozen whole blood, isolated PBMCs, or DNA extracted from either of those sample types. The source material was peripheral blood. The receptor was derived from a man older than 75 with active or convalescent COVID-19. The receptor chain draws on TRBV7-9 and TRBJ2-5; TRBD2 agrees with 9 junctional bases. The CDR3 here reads CASSLTSGSSETQYF. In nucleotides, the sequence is TGTGCCAGCAGCTTGACTAGCGGATCTAGTGAGACCCAGTACTTC.